This record concerns one T cell receptor beta chain sequence. Its antigen remains unidentified. The method was immunoSEQ multiplex PCR; TCRdb's version includes in-frame clones alone and lacks a portion of them. The table shows some 200,000 clones, with over 80% occurring only once. This sample was included in a study of T cell responses to AZD1222 COVID-19 vaccine. Whole-study context: The study pooled second doses at about 4 or about 12 weeks. The study, taken as a whole, reports: No repertoire was sampled before or during the peak T cell response, only after it. White British ancestry dominated among donors, who included more females, and clonal diversity was possibly underestimated. The breadth and depth of Spike-specific TCRs increased once two AZD1222 doses had been given.

Trimming left V 5 bases short and J 5 bases short, with 15 bases between. Germline V CDR1 and CDR2: MNHNY, SVGAGI (reference sequence). The CDR3 spans 14 residues. The chain combines TRBV6-6 with TRBJ1-2; tentative D call: TRBD1 (5 bases). The sequencing used peripheral blood, collected on day 0 of AZD1222 vaccination. This clonotype was obtained from an adult in good health. Written as DNA, the CDR3 is TGTGCCAGCAGTGCGTCGACAGTTTCTTATGGCTACACCTTC. Translation gives CASSASTVSYGYTF.